Listed below are T cell receptor beta chains from one sample, sequenced in a study of response to subunit inactivated influenza vaccine. TCRdb reanalysed the RT-PCR reads using MiXCR and keeps one entry per CDR3 protein. Of under 550,000 distinct CDR3 sequences in the sample, 6% to 9% are singletons; the top ten hold 10% to 15%. Specimen: PBMCs from blood, collected less than 30 months after vaccination. The receptors come from a man aged 50 to 69 who received an inactivated influenza vaccine. CDR3s include the opening cysteine and the closing phenylalanine or tryptophan. D genes are given only for firm matches. Only some rows state a clone size, as once, few, many or a class for expanded clones.

clone_size | j_call | d_call | v_call | cdr3_nt | cdr3_aa
- | TRBJ2-2 | TRBD1 | TRBV4-3 | TGCGCCAGCAGCCAAGATAGTTTTGGGACAGGGGGTACCGGGGAGCTGTTTTTT | CASSQDSFGTGGTGELFF
many | TRBJ1-1 | - | TRBV12-3/TRBV12-4 | TGTGCCAGCAGTAGACTACCGACCGCTTTCTTT | CASSRLPTAFF
- | TRBJ2-6 | - | TRBV20-1 | TGCAGTGCTAAGGGGAGGAGGACCACCTACTCTGGGGCCAACGTCCTGACTTTC | CSAKGRRTTYSGANVLTF
few | TRBJ2-7 | TRBD2 | TRBV20-1 | TGCAGTGCTAGAGATCCTGCGGGAGGTGGCGAGCAGTACTTC | CSARDPAGGGEQYF
few | TRBJ2-4 | - | TRBV7-2 | TGTGCCAGCAGCTGGGAGGACCGTGGCATTCAGTACTTC | CASSWEDRGIQYF
few | TRBJ2-2 | - | TRBV5-1 | TGCGCCAGCAGCGCCCAGGGTCGGACCGGGGAGCTGTTTTTT | CASSAQGRTGELFF
few | TRBJ2-3 | - | TRBV5-4 | TGTGCCAGCAGCTACCGGGACCGGCTCACAGATACGCAGTATTTT | CASSYRDRLTDTQYF
few | TRBJ1-1 | - | TRBV7-6 | TGTGCCAGCAGCCTAGGTAGGGCAGGACATGAAGCTTTCTTT | CASSLGRAGHEAFF
few | TRBJ2-3 | - | TRBV20-1 | TGCAGTGCAGAGACACGCAGGGGCACAGATACGCAGTATTTT | CSAETRRGTDTQYF
few | TRBJ2-1 | TRBD2 | TRBV5-1 | TGCGCCAGCAGCTTAGGACTAGCGGCCATAGTCTCCTACAATGAGCAGTTCTTC | CASSLGLAAIVSYNEQFF
many | TRBJ2-5 | TRBD2 | TRBV6-1 | TGTGCCAGCAGCAATCGGACTAGCGGGGGGCTCCGAGAGACCCAGTACTTC | CASSNRTSGGLRETQYF
- | TRBJ1-2 | TRBD1 | TRBV10-3 | TGTGCCATCAGGACAGGGGGTGTTGGCTACACCTTC | CAIRTGGVGYTF
many | TRBJ1-1 | - | TRBV20-1 | TGCAGTGCTAGGGCCATTGGGGGGGCGAGTGTGAACACTGAAGCTTTCTTT | CSARAIGGASVNTEAFF
many | TRBJ2-7 | TRBD1 | TRBV27 | TGTGCCAGCAGTCACGGACAGGGCGCACCTCAGTACTTC | CASSHGQGAPQYF
few | TRBJ2-1 | TRBD1 | TRBV5-6 | TGTGCCAGCAGCTTTTATGCGGGACAGGGGTACGATGAGCAGTTCTTC | CASSFYAGQGYDEQFF
- | TRBJ1-4 | - | TRBV2 | TGTGCCAGCAATCCGGGGGAGTTTAATGAAAAACTGTTTTTT | CASNPGEFNEKLFF
many | TRBJ1-1 | TRBD1 | TRBV28 | TGTGCCAGCAGTTCCAGGGGGAATTCGAACACTGAAGCTTTCTTT | CASSSRGNSNTEAFF
few | TRBJ2-3 | - | TRBV7-8 | TGTGCCAGCAGCCCCGGGGCAGGGGTTATCACAGATACGCAGTATTTT | CASSPGAGVITDTQYF
few | TRBJ2-7 | - | TRBV28 | TGTGCCAGCAAGGGACTTTCCTACGAGCAGTACTTC | CASKGLSYEQYF
many | TRBJ2-3 | - | TRBV5-1 | TGCGCCAGCAGCTTGCACAGGAGTAGCACAGATACGCAGTATTTT | CASSLHRSSTDTQYF
- | TRBJ2-7 | - | TRBV20-1 | TGCAGTGCTAGAGATCTGTCAGGGCGATCCTACGAGCAGTACTTC | CSARDLSGRSYEQYF